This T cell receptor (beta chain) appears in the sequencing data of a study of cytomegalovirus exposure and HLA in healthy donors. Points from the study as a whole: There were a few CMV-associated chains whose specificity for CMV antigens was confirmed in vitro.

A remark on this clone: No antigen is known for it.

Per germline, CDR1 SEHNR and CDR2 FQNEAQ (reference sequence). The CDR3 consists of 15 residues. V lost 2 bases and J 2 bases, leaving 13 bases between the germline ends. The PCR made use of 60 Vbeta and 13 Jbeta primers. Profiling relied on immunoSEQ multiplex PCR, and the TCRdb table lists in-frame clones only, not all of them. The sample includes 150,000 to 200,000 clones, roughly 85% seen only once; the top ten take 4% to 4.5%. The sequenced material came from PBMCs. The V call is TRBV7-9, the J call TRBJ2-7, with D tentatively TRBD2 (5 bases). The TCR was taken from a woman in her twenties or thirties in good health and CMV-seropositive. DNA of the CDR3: TGTGCCAGCAGCTTAACGCCGACGGGGACCTACGAGCAGTACTTC. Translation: CASSLTPTGTYEQYF.